This TCR beta chain was documented in a study of T cell changes during pregnancy in multiple sclerosis. The assay was immunoSEQ multiplex PCR, and TCRdb's table has in-frame clones only and misses some. The sample lists more than 45,000 clones; 85% to 95% were seen once. Sequenced material: CD4+ T cells from peripheral blood mononuclear cells, taken in the second trimester of pregnancy. This receptor was taken from a female donor with multiple sclerosis, enrolled in a pregnancy study.

The CDR3, as DNA: TGTGCCTGGGGCGGGACAGGGGGCCGCGGCTACACCTTC. This codes for CAWGGTGGRGYTF. The rearrangement links TRBV30 to TRBJ1-2; TRBD1 aligns across 12 bases. The CDR3 has 13 amino acids. Germline CDR1 GTSNPN, CDR2 SVGIG (reference sequence). V dropped 5 bases and J dropped 8; count of bases not matched to a gene: 6.